This is a list of T cell receptor beta chains from one sample in a study of shared clonotypes between healthy human individuals. Using immunoSEQ multiplex PCR, the repertoire was profiled, and TCRdb retains in-frame clones only, with some absent. The table includes 2 million to 3 million clones, 93% detected once. The sequencing sample was made of naive CD4+ T cells from PBMCs. The source of these receptors is a man younger than 30 in good health. Some clones in this sample may be carry-over from other donors' samples. The CDR3 runs from the conserved cysteine through the conserved F or W. D genes are given only for firm matches. Size values are once, few and many counts, or a class for expanded clones, and some rows have none.

clone_size j_call cdr3_length d_call v_call cdr3_aa cdr3_nt
NA TRBJ2-7 12 NA TRBV1 CTSSQDPYEQYF TGCACCAGCAGCCAAGACCCTTACGAGCAGTACTTC
NA TRBJ1-1 13 NA TRBV18 CASSPGLTTEAFF TGTGCCAGCTCACCGGGCCTTACCACTGAAGCTTTCTTT
NA TRBJ1-2 10 NA TRBV20-1 CSAGQYGYTF TGCAGTGCAGGGCAGTATGGCTACACCTTC
NA TRBJ2-3 16 TRBD2 TRBV11-2 CASSLEPRERRDTQYF TGTGCCAGCAGCTTAGAACCGCGGGAGCGGCGGGATACGCAGTATTTT
NA TRBJ1-3 14 NA TRBV2 CASGDQGSGNTIYF TGTGCCAGCGGAGATCAAGGCTCTGGAAACACCATATATTTT
NA TRBJ2-1 15 TRBD1 TRBV19 CASSSRQGSYNEQFF TGTGCCAGTAGTTCCCGACAGGGGTCCTACAATGAGCAGTTCTTC
NA TRBJ2-7 15 NA TRBV27 CASKALGADSYEQYF TGTGCCAGCAAAGCGCTAGGGGCAGACTCCTACGAGCAGTACTTC
NA TRBJ1-3 14 NA TRBV5-1 CASSMQGSGNTIYF TGCGCCAGCAGCATGCAGGGTTCAGGAAACACCATATATTTT
NA TRBJ1-1 13 TRBD1 TRBV7-9 CASSEQGDTEAFF TGTGCCAGCAGCGAACAGGGGGACACTGAAGCTTTCTTT
NA TRBJ2-7 15 NA TRBV2 CASSVAGGNIDEQYF TGTGCCAGCAGCGTAGCAGGGGGGAATATCGACGAGCAGTACTTC
NA TRBJ2-1 15 NA TRBV5-1 CASSYSVSSYNEQFF TGCGCCAGCAGCTATAGCGTGAGCTCCTACAATGAGCAGTTCTTC
once TRBJ1-5 13 TRBD1 TRBV10-3 CAISGQGGQPQHF TGTGCCATCAGCGGACAGGGCGGCCAGCCCCAGCATTTT
NA TRBJ2-7 14 NA TRBV4-3 CASSQEWGSYEQYF TGCGCCAGCAGCCAAGAGTGGGGATCCTACGAGCAGTACTTC
NA TRBJ1-3 16 NA TRBV7-2 CASSSQPPGSGNTIYF TGTGCCAGCAGCTCCCAGCCCCCGGGATCTGGAAACACCATATATTTT
NA TRBJ2-3 11 NA TRBV30 CAWSVTDTQYF TGTGCCTGGAGTGTAACCGATACGCAGTATTTT
NA TRBJ2-1 15 NA TRBV9 CASSAGTYPYNEQFF TGTGCCAGCAGCGCTGGGACTTACCCTTACAATGAGCAGTTCTTC
NA TRBJ1-2 12 NA TRBV5-1 CASRSQTYGYTF TGCGCCAGCAGGTCACAGACCTATGGCTACACCTTC
NA TRBJ1-1 13 NA TRBV6-1 CASSDVMNTEAFF TGTGCCAGCAGTGATGTGATGAACACTGAAGCTTTCTTT
NA TRBJ2-4 15 NA TRBV9 CASSSHREGKNIQYF TGTGCCAGCAGCTCTCACAGGGAGGGCAAAAACATTCAGTACTTC
NA TRBJ2-3 15 TRBD2 TRBV9 CASRPAGDFRDTQYF TGTGCCAGCAGACCAGCGGGAGATTTTCGGGATACGCAGTATTTT
NA TRBJ1-2 16 NA TRBV2 CASSRRGPLANYGYTF TGTGCCAGCAGTCGCAGGGGACCCTTGGCTAACTATGGCTACACCTTC
NA TRBJ1-4 18 TRBD1 TRBV11-2 CASSLEGQGSLVGRKLFF TGTGCCAGCAGCTTAGAGGGACAGGGATCTTTAGTGGGCCGAAAACTGTTTTTT
NA TRBJ2-2 15 NA TRBV5-1 CASSLFGQNTGELFF TGCGCCAGCAGCTTGTTTGGCCAAAACACCGGGGAGCTGTTTTTT
NA TRBJ2-1 15 NA TRBV4-2 CASSQDLEGYNEQFF TGTGCCAGCAGCCAAGATCTAGAGGGGTACAATGAGCAGTTCTTC
NA TRBJ2-5 15 TRBD1 TRBV9 CASSVAGGLGETQYF TGTGCCAGCAGCGTAGCAGGGGGCCTGGGAGAGACCCAGTACTTC
NA TRBJ2-5 14 NA TRBV5-1 CASSPYRGGETQYF TGCGCCAGCAGCCCCTACAGGGGAGGGGAGACCCAGTACTTC
NA TRBJ2-1 14 NA TRBV10-3 CAISESAPYNEQFF TGTGCCATCAGTGAGTCTGCCCCCTACAATGAGCAGTTCTTC
NA TRBJ1-3 16 NA TRBV5-1 CASSLGQSRSGNTIYF TGCGCCAGCAGCTTGGGACAGTCCCGCTCTGGAAACACCATATATTTT
few TRBJ1-1 13 NA TRBV7-2 CASSLQEGTEAFF TGTGCCAGCTCCTTACAAGAGGGCACTGAAGCTTTCTTT
NA TRBJ1-1 15 NA TRBV11-2 CASSFRPDRVAEAFF TGTGCCAGCAGCTTTAGACCGGACAGAGTGGCTGAAGCTTTCTTT
NA TRBJ1-6 15 NA TRBV9 CASSALPSGNSPLHF TGTGCCAGCAGCGCCCTCCCGAGCGGTAATTCACCCCTCCACTTT
once TRBJ1-5 16 TRBD1 TRBV28 CASGYTYRGNGQPQHF TGTGCCAGCGGATATACCTACAGGGGAAACGGTCAGCCCCAGCATTTT
NA TRBJ1-5 14 NA TRBV7-8 CASSQAFSNQPQHF TGTGCCAGCAGCCAGGCATTTAGCAATCAGCCCCAGCATTTT
NA TRBJ2-3 17 TRBD2 TRBV5-4 CASSHRLAGGGTDTQYF TGTGCCAGCAGCCACCGACTAGCGGGAGGTGGCACAGATACGCAGTATTTT
NA TRBJ2-5 15 NA TRBV28 CASSLRQATRETQYF TGTGCCAGCAGTTTGAGGCAGGCAACCCGGGAGACCCAGTACTTC
once TRBJ2-5 15 NA TRBV4-1 CASSQGDETEETQYF TGCGCCAGCAGCCAAGGTGATGAAACTGAAGAGACCCAGTACTTC
NA TRBJ2-5 17 NA TRBV7-9 CASSSIGEPWTAETQYF TGTGCCAGCAGCTCGATCGGGGAGCCGTGGACCGCGGAGACCCAGTACTTC
NA TRBJ2-6 15 NA TRBV9 CASSVGITGANVLTF TGTGCCAGCAGCGTAGGAATCACTGGGGCCAACGTCCTGACTTTC
NA TRBJ2-2 16 NA TRBV5-1 CASSSQGRRPAGELFF TGCGCCAGCAGCTCGCAAGGACGGCGGCCCGCCGGGGAGCTGTTTTTT
few TRBJ1-1 13 NA TRBV7-3 CASSLEANTEAFF TGTGCCAGCAGCTTAGAGGCGAACACTGAAGCTTTCTTT
NA TRBJ2-1 16 TRBD2 TRBV5-1 CASSLVGLAVYNEQFF TGCGCCAGCAGCTTGGTGGGGCTAGCGGTCTACAATGAGCAGTTCTTC
once TRBJ1-3 13 NA TRBV6-5 CASRAGPGNTIYF TGTGCCAGCAGGGCAGGGCCTGGAAACACCATATATTTT
NA TRBJ1-4 13 NA TRBV14 CASSQISGSPLFF TGTGCCAGCAGCCAGATCTCCGGGAGTCCACTGTTTTTT
NA TRBJ2-5 14 NA TRBV9 CASSREAIQETQYF TGTGCCAGCAGCCGCGAGGCCATCCAAGAGACCCAGTACTTC
NA TRBJ1-2 14 TRBD1 TRBV27 CASSPGGDRGGYTF TGTGCCAGCAGTCCCGGCGGGGACAGGGGTGGCTACACCTTC
NA TRBJ1-2 16 NA TRBV28 CASSSRRQVQNYGYTF TGTGCCAGCAGTTCCCGCCGACAGGTCCAAAACTATGGCTACACCTTC
NA TRBJ2-5 15 TRBD1 TRBV9 CASSFRTGGIETQYF TGTGCCAGCAGCTTCCGGACAGGGGGGATAGAGACCCAGTACTTC
NA TRBJ2-2 16 NA TRBV5-1 CASRWGPGGTPGSCFF NA
NA TRBJ2-5 14 NA TRBV5-1 CASNGGGGGETQYF TGCGCCAGCAATGGAGGGGGCGGAGGAGAGACCCAGTACTTC
NA TRBJ1-5 14 NA TRBV28 CASSFRSGNQPQHF TGTGCCAGCAGTTTCAGGTCAGGGAATCAGCCCCAGCATTTT
NA TRBJ2-1 14 NA TRBV7-3 CASSFSPSPLEQFF TGTGCCAGCAGCTTTTCACCTAGCCCCCTTGAGCAGTTCTTC
NA TRBJ2-1 15 TRBD2 TRBV18 CASSPGLAGVNEQFF TGTGCCAGCTCACCGGGACTAGCGGGGGTCAATGAGCAGTTCTTC
NA TRBJ1-3 15 NA TRBV7-9 CASSSRDLKPDTIYF TGTGCCAGCAGCTCTAGGGACCTTAAACCGGACACCATATATTTT